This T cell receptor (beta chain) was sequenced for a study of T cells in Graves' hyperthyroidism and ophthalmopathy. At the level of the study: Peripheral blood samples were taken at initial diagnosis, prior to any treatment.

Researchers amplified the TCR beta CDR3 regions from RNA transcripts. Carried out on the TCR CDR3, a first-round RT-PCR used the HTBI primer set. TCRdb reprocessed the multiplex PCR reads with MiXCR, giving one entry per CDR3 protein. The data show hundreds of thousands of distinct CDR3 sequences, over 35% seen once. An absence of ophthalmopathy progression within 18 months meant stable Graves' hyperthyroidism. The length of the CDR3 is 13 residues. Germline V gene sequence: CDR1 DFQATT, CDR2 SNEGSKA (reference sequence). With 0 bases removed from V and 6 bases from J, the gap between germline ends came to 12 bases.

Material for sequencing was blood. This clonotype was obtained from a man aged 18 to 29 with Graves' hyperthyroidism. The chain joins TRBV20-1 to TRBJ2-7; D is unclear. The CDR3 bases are TGCAGTGCTAGAGATGAATCTCCGACCGAGCAGTACTTC. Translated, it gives CSARDESPTEQYF.